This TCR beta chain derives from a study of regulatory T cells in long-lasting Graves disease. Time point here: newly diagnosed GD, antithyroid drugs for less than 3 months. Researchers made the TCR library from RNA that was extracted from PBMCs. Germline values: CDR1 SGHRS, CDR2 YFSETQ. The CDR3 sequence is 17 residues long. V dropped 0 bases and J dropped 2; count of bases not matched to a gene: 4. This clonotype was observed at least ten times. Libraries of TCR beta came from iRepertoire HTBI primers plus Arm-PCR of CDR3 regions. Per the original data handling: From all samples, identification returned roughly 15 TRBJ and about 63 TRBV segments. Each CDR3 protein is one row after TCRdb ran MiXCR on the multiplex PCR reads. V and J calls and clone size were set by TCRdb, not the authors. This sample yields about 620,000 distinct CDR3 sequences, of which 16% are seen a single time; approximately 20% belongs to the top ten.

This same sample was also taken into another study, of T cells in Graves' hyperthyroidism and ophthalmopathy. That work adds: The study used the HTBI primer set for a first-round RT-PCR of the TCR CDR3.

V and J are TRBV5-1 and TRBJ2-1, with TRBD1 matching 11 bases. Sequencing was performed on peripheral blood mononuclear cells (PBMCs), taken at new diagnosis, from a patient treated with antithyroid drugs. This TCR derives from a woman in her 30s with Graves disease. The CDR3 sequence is CASSLEGGQGAYNEQFF. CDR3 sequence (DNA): TGCGCCAGCAGCTTGGAGGGGGGACAGGGGGCCTACAATGAGCAGTTCTTC.